Below, 31 T cell receptor beta chains from the same sample are listed, as sequenced in a study of shared clonotypes between healthy human individuals. The naive CD8 fraction comprised CD45RO-negative cells positively selected for CCR7 and excluded terminally differentiated effector memory CD45RA+ cells. Measured with immunoSEQ multiplex PCR; TCRdb has only the in-frame clones, and not every one. The sample lists hundreds of thousands of clones, around 93% occurring once. Sequencing input: naive CD8+ T cells sorted from blood. These receptor sequences come from a young man in good health.

The chain recombines TRBV5-5 with TRBJ1-3; no firm D call. CDR1 is SGHKS, CDR2 YYEKEE, per germline (reference sequence). V lost 1 base and J lost 0, with 8 bases in between. The CDR3 sequence is 15 residues long. DNA of the CDR3: TGTGCCAGCAGCTTGAGTGGCAGCTCTGGAAACACCATATATTTT. It encodes CASSLSGSSGNTIYF.

J is TRBJ2-7 and V is TRBV27; 9 positions match TRBD2. The CDR3 sequence is 13 residues long. After removal of 6 bases from V and 3 bases from J, the junction contained 3 bases not matched to a gene. Germline CDR1 reads MNHEY; CDR2 reads SMNVEV (reference sequence). CDR3 region: CASRGGRDYEQYF. The CDR3 nucleotides read TGTGCCAGCAGGGGCGGGAGGGACTACGAGCAGTACTTC.

The gene calls are TRBV5-8 and TRBJ2-7; 8 bases are shared with TRBD2. Germline CDR1 is SGHTS and CDR2 is YDEGEE. This CDR3 comprises 18 residues. The trim removed 4 bases at V and 5 bases at J, leaving 20 bases unmatched. The CDR3 bases are TGTGCCAGCAGCCCCGAGTTGGCCGTAGCGGGATTATTTCACGAGCAGTACTTC. It codes for CASSPELAVAGLFHEQYF.

The chain couples TRBV30 to TRBJ2-3, with D possibly matching TRBD2 (5 bases). The CDR3 consists of 15 residues. Germline V gene lookup returns CDR1 GTSNPN and CDR2 SVGIG (reference sequence). V was trimmed by 8 bases and J by 0 bases, leaving 18 bases between them. DNA for the CDR3: TGTGCCCGAACAAGCGGTACTTCTAGCACAGATACGCAGTATTTT. Amino acids: CARTSGTSSTDTQYF.

J is TRBJ2-7 and V is TRBV5-5, with 8 bases fitting TRBD2. Trimming at V came to 4 bases and at J to 4 bases, leaving 13 bases not matched to a gene. This CDR3 is 16 amino acids long. Germline values: CDR1 SGHKS, CDR2 YYEKEE (reference sequence). The CDR3 DNA is TGTGCCAGCAGCCCCTTAGCGGGACTCACCCCTTACGAGCAGTACTTC. Amino acids: CASSPLAGLTPYEQYF.

The chain couples TRBV14 to TRBJ2-5; D is unresolved. Trimming removed 4 bases from V and 4 bases from J, with 13 bases in between. This CDR3 contains 14 residues. Germline CDR1 SGHDN, CDR2 FVKESK. The DNA of the CDR3 is TGTGCCAGCAGCCTCAAGTTCGGTCCAGAGACCCAGTACTTC. It yields the protein CASSLKFGPETQYF.

This chain joins TRBV29-1 and TRBJ2-5; 12 nucleotides align to TRBD1. Trimming cost V 7 bases and J 5 bases; bases outside gene matches: 11. Germline loops: CDR1 SQVTM, CDR2 ANQGSEA. CDR3 size: 15 residues. The CDR3 DNA is TGCAGCGCTACGATGGGACAGGGGGCGGTGGAGACCCAGTACTTC. It specifies CSATMGQGAVETQYF.

Notes on this clone: Different DNA sequences within this sample yield the same CDR3. The chain has TRBV10-3 and TRBJ2-7; D is possibly TRBD2 (5 bases). The CDR3 loop spans 12 amino acids. CDR1 is ENHRY, CDR2 SYGVKD, per germline. Between the trimmed V and J ends, which lost 5 bases and 4 bases, there was a span of 9 bases. The CDR3 DNA sequence: TGTGCCATCAGTACGGACTCTTACGAGCAGTACTTC. As protein: CAISTDSYEQYF.

The V call is TRBV30, the J call TRBJ2-2, with D possibly TRBD1 on 5 matching bases. The CDR3 length is 16 residues. The V end was cut by 6 bases, the J end by 5 bases, with 22 bases between. CDR1 and CDR2 (germline): GTSNPN, SVGIG (reference sequence). The CDR3 reads CACHPPYTQETGELFF. The CDR3, as DNA: TGTGCCTGTCACCCACCCTATACACAGGAAACCGGGGAGCTGTTTTTT.

The genes are TRBV7-9 and TRBJ2-1; TRBD1 matches at 7 bases. The CDR3 is made up of 15 amino acids. The germline gives CDR1 SEHNR, CDR2 FQNEAQ (reference sequence). The ends lost 8 bases at V and 0 bases at J; junction bases unmatched: 7. The CDR3 is CASQGVESSYNEQFF. The CDR3 nucleotides are TGTGCCAGCCAGGGGGTGGAGAGCTCCTACAATGAGCAGTTCTTC.

J is TRBJ2-1 and V is TRBV14; D uncertain. The germline V gene encodes CDR1 SGHDN and CDR2 FVKESK. The CDR3 runs to 13 residues. V lost 2 bases, J lost 8 bases, and 10 bases lay in between. CDR3 bases: TGTGCCAGCAGCCAATATCTCCGGGATGAGCAGTTCTTC. Protein product: CASSQYLRDEQFF.

J is TRBJ2-6 and V is TRBV5-4; D might be TRBD1 or TRBD2, each matching 6 bases. In germline, CDR1 is SGHNT, CDR2 YYREEE (reference sequence). The V gene lost 5 bases and the J gene lost 0 bases, with 15 bases spanning the gap. This CDR3 has 17 residues. This CDR3 is CASSPLGGLSGANVLTF. The CDR3 bases are TGTGCCAGCAGTCCACTTGGGGGGCTCTCTGGGGCCAACGTCCTGACTTTC.

The DNA of the CDR3 is TGTGCCAGCAGTTTGCGGGGTGGATCATCTGAGCAGTTCTTC. Its translation: CASSLRGGSSEQFF. The rearrangement joins TRBV27 to TRBJ2-1; TRBD2 is a possible D gene (6 bases). Germline V lookup: CDR1 MNHEY, CDR2 SMNVEV (reference sequence). Trimming removed 3 bases at V and 9 bases at J, with 15 bases between. The CDR3 runs to 14 residues.

The chain joins TRBV29-1 to TRBJ2-3; a possible D gene is TRBD2 (6 bases). The V gene lost 0 bases and the J gene lost 3 bases, with 13 bases spanning the gap. The CDR3 has 15 amino acids. Germline CDR1 is SQVTM and CDR2 is ANQGSEA. The CDR3 protein is CSVEDPWRGTDTQYF. CDR3 DNA sequence: TGCAGCGTTGAAGATCCTTGGAGGGGAACAGATACGCAGTATTTT.

The chain carries TRBV28 and TRBJ1-2, with 8 bases lining up with TRBD1. The trim removed 7 bases at V and 4 bases at J, leaving 14 bases unmatched. CDR3 length: 16 residues. CDR1 is MDHEN and CDR2 is SYDVKM in the germline V gene. The CDR3: CASTQPGQGAPYGYTF. CDR3 DNA sequence: TGTGCCAGCACCCAGCCGGGTCAGGGGGCTCCCTATGGCTACACCTTC.

The chain combines TRBV10-3 with TRBJ2-7, with TRBD2 identical over 7 bases. CDR1 ENHRY and CDR2 SYGVKD come from the germline V gene. With 4 bases clipped from V and 2 bases from J, the junction kept 5 bases outside the gene matches. The CDR3 has 14 residues. The CDR3 nucleotides are TGTGCCATCAGTGCGCGGGAGTTACCCTACGAGCAGTACTTC. Amino acid sequence: CAISARELPYEQYF.

The genes are TRBV7-3 and TRBJ2-1; D remains ambiguous. The V gene lost 2 bases and the J gene lost 12 bases, with 14 bases spanning the gap. CDR3 length: 13 residues. The V gene's germline CDR1 is SGHTA and CDR2 FQGTGA. CDR3 residues: CASSLSIFMSQFF. In DNA, the CDR3 is TGTGCCAGCAGCTTATCGATTTTTATGTCGCAGTTCTTC.

This clone was seen a single time. V usage is TRBV6-1 and J usage is TRBJ2-7; maybe TRBD2 (5 bases). V was clipped by 6 bases and J by 1 base, with 16 bases between them. This CDR3 is 15 amino acids long. Germline CDR1 MNHNS, CDR2 SASEGT. The CDR3 DNA reads as TGTGCCAGCAGCCCCCGGCGGGCTGGATCCTACGAGCAGTACTTC. It codes for CASSPRRAGSYEQYF.

The V gene is TRBV6-6, the J gene TRBJ2-2, with 8 bases lining up with TRBD2. This CDR3 is built from 16 residues. V lost 6 bases to trimming and J lost 9 bases; unmatched junction nucleotides: 15. The germline gives CDR1 MNHNY, CDR2 SVGAGI (reference sequence). CDR3 sequence reads: CASSLLADTAGRELFF. The CDR3, as DNA: TGTGCCAGCAGCCTACTAGCGGACACAGCTGGGAGGGAGCTGTTTTTT.

The rearrangement uses TRBV19 and TRBJ1-1; 10 bases match TRBD1. This CDR3 contains 13 residues. The germline V gene encodes CDR1 LNHDA and CDR2 SQIVND (reference sequence). V shed 10 bases and J 2 bases; nucleotides not matched to a gene: 4. The CDR3, as DNA: TGTGCCACCGGGGACAGGGGTAACACTGAAGCTTTCTTT. It translates to CATGDRGNTEAFF.

The chain employs TRBV2 and TRBJ2-5; tentatively, D is TRBD2 (7 bases). The CDR3 loop spans 15 amino acids. The germline V and J ends were trimmed by 8 bases and 1 base, with 17 bases remaining between them. CDR1 SNHLY and CDR2 FYNNEI come from the germline V gene. The CDR3 reads CASLRGAGSQETQYF. In nucleotides, the CDR3 is TGTGCCAGCCTTCGGGGGGCGGGGAGCCAAGAGACCCAGTACTTC.

The chain joins TRBV4-2 to TRBJ2-5; D might be TRBD2 (5 bases). The CDR3 length is 16 residues. Per the germline V gene, CDR1 is LGHNA and CDR2 is YNFKEQ. Trimming cost V 2 bases and J 0 bases, with 13 bases left between them. The CDR3 protein is CASSQNFGGYQETQYF. DNA for the CDR3: TGTGCCAGCAGCCAAAACTTTGGCGGGTACCAAGAGACCCAGTACTTC.

V usage is TRBV28 and J usage is TRBJ1-1; D uncertain. CDR3 length: 15 residues. Germline V gene data show CDR1 as MDHEN and CDR2 as SYDVKM. V lost 5 bases, J lost 1 base, and 14 bases lay in between. The CDR3 DNA reads as TGTGCCAGCAGTCCCCCGAGAGATTCGAACACTGAAGCTTTCTTT. Residues: CASSPPRDSNTEAFF.

On this clone: This CDR3 is also generated by other DNA sequences in the sample. This chain connects TRBV27 to TRBJ2-7; no clear D. This CDR3 spans 13 amino acids. V was pared by 2 bases and J by 2 bases, with 7 bases between. Germline V CDR1 and CDR2: MNHEY, SMNVEV (reference sequence). The CDR3 sequence: CASSLGGPYEQYF. CDR3 in DNA: TGTGCCAGCAGTTTAGGTGGTCCCTACGAGCAGTACTTC.

The chain is built from TRBV10-3 and TRBJ2-7, with a tentative D call TRBD1 (5 bases). The CDR3 sequence is 17 residues long. V was pared by 6 bases and J by 0 bases, with 21 bases between. The germline gives CDR1 ENHRY, CDR2 SYGVKD. CDR3 sequence reads: CAIRRAGQGPSSYEQYF. Here the CDR3 DNA reads TGTGCCATCAGGAGAGCAGGGCAGGGCCCTAGCTCCTACGAGCAGTACTTC.

The rearrangement links TRBV10-3 to TRBJ2-1; D might be TRBD1 or TRBD2, each matching 5 bases. CDR1 and CDR2 from the germline V gene are ENHRY and SYGVKD. V was pared by 0 bases and J by 4 bases, with 13 bases between. The CDR3 has 16 amino acids. CDR3 nucleotides: TGTGCCATCAGTGAGTCGGGGCGGAGGTTATACAATGAGCAGTTCTTC. Amino acids: CAISESGRRLYNEQFF.

The rearrangement uses TRBV29-1 and TRBJ2-1; 9 bases are shared with TRBD1. J lost 9 bases, V lost 3 bases, and 12 bases had no gene match. CDR1 and CDR2 (germline): SQVTM, ANQGSEA. The CDR3 runs to 15 residues. CDR3 DNA sequence: TGCAGCGTTGATCCTCATGGGACAGGGAGAGGTGAGCAGTTCTTC. Protein: CSVDPHGTGRGEQFF.

This clone was observed a single time. The chain carries TRBV10-2 and TRBJ2-1; 7 nucleotides match TRBD2. Germline values: CDR1 WSHSY, CDR2 SAAADI. There are 15 residues in the CDR3. V lost 4 bases and J lost 3; bases outside the gene matches: 6. The CDR3 DNA reads as TGCGCCAGCAGTGTTTTGACTAGCAACTACAATGAGCAGTTCTTC. Encoded protein: CASSVLTSNYNEQFF.

CDR3 sequence (DNA): TGTGCCAGCAGGGTGGGGCCAGCCTTCTACGAGCAGTACTTC. Its protein product is CASRVGPAFYEQYF. The J gene is TRBJ2-7, the V gene TRBV27, with a tentative D call TRBD1 (5 bases). CDR3 size: 14 residues. Germline CDR1 is MNHEY and CDR2 is SMNVEV (reference sequence). Trimming cost V 6 bases and J 3 bases, with 15 bases left between them.

V gene TRBV5-6 combines with J gene TRBJ2-5, with TRBD1 as a possible D gene (5 bases). The CDR3 totals 17 residues. CDR1 is SGHDT and CDR2 is YYEEEE in the germline V gene. The ends were cut back, 0 bases at V and 0 bases at J, with 15 bases in the middle. The CDR3 protein is CASSLAAGIRDQETQYF. DNA for the CDR3: TGTGCCAGCAGCTTGGCTGCAGGGATTAGGGACCAAGAGACCCAGTACTTC.

This clone was observed a single time. The chain couples TRBV5-4 to TRBJ2-1; D uncertain. There are 13 residues in the CDR3. With 2 bases removed from V and 4 bases from J, the gap between germline ends came to 7 bases. The germline CDR1 and CDR2 sequences are SGHNT and YYREEE (reference sequence). The CDR3 nucleotides read TGTGCCAGCAGCTTTCATAAGTACAATGAGCAGTTCTTC. This codes for CASSFHKYNEQFF.